This entry lists 30 T cell receptor beta chains sequenced from one sample in a study of human T cells and chemical hapten exposure (dated by TCRdb to the early 2020s). What this sample's time point label stands for: patch test 3, about 24 weeks after DPC sensitization. The treatment or condition label corresponds to: therapeutic diphenylcyclopropenone sensitization with weekly scalp DPC. The method was RACE. Sequenced using a NextSeq 500. The public reads were reanalyzed by TCRdb: fastp trimming at Q25, MiXCR alignment, in-frame beta chains only. All rows with the same CDR3 protein become a single entry with the most common DNA and genes. The sample table holds about 84,000 distinct CDR3 sequences, of which about a tenth were seen once. Clones ranked in the top ten supply roughly 3.7% of the sample. The specimen comprised whole blood, sampled in connection with sensitization to the hapten diphenylcyclopropenone (DPC). All receptors come from a woman between 45 and 60 years old with alopecia areata. Some clones in this sample may be carry-over from other donors' samples.

V gene TRBV5-8 combines with J gene TRBJ2-5, with a weak D call TRBD1 (6 bases). V lost 4 bases to trimming and J lost 7 bases, with 11 bases between them. The length of the CDR3 is 12 residues. From germline, CDR1 is SGHTS and CDR2 YDEGEE. In nucleotides, the CDR3 is TGTGCCAGCAGCAACAACAGGGTGACCCAGTACTTC. As protein: CASSNNRVTQYF. Complete variable domain (other parts from reference TRBV5-8 and TRBJ2-5): EAGVTQSPTHLIKTRGQQATLRCSPISGHTSVYWYQQALGLGLQFLLWYDEGEERNRGNFPPRFSGRQFPNYSSELNVNALELEDSALYLCASSNNRVTQYFGPGTRLLVL.

The chain employs TRBV28 and TRBJ2-1, with 8 bases aligning to TRBD2. The CDR3 has 14 residues. Germline CDR1 is MDHEN and CDR2 is SYDVKM. The junction had 11 bases not matched to a gene; V was cut back by 10 bases and J by 6 bases. CDR3 nucleotide sequence: TGTGCCACCGACAGCGGGAGCCCCGGCAATGAGCAGTTCTTC. Residues: CATDSGSPGNEQFF.

The chain's CDR3 is CSVGRDTDTQYF. The CDR3 bases are TGCAGTGTAGGCAGGGACACAGATACGCAGTATTTT. The rearrangement joins TRBV20-1 to TRBJ2-3; TRBD1 might be the D (5 bases). The CDR3 sequence is 12 residues long. With 7 bases removed from V and 2 bases from J, the gap between germline ends came to 10 bases. Germline V CDR1 and CDR2: DFQATT, SNEGSKA (reference sequence).

This clonotype showed up just a few times. The chain recombines TRBV10-3 with TRBJ1-4; D remains ambiguous. This CDR3 has 16 amino acids. Germline lookup yields CDR1 ENHRY and CDR2 SYGVKD. The V end lost 3 bases, the J end lost 0 bases, and 11 bases lay between the germline ends. CDR3 protein: CAISDGPHATNEKLFF. DNA for the CDR3: TGTGCCATCAGTGATGGGCCGCATGCAACTAATGAAAAACTGTTTTTT.

V gene TRBV19 combines with J gene TRBJ2-5; 14 bases match TRBD2. Germline CDR1 is LNHDA and CDR2 is SQIVND (reference sequence). With 4 bases clipped from V and 4 bases from J, the junction kept 5 bases outside the gene matches. This CDR3 spans 16 amino acids. The CDR3 DNA is TGTGCCAGTAGTACGACTAGCGGGAGGGCCCGAGAGACCCAGTACTTC. Its protein product is CASSTTSGRARETQYF.

This clonotype was recorded at least ten times. The rearrangement links TRBV12-3 or TRBV12-4 to TRBJ2-3; a possible D gene is TRBD1 (6 bases). Trimming left V 5 bases short and J 4 bases short, with 19 bases between. The CDR3 length is 16 residues. CDR3 DNA: TGTGCCAGCAGTCCCCACCGTGTCCAGGGGTCAGATACGCAGTATTTT. Translation gives CASSPHRVQGSDTQYF.

There are many counts of this clonotype. This chain uses TRBV7-2 with TRBJ2-1; TRBD2 matches 11 bases. J was trimmed by 8 bases and V by 4 bases; bases with no gene match: 10. The germline CDR1 and CDR2 sequences are SGHTA and FQGNSA. This CDR3 contains 16 residues. The DNA for the CDR3 is TGTGCCAGCAGCTCACCTTTTAGCGGGAGGGCGTATGAGCAGTTCTTC. Translated: CASSSPFSGRAYEQFF.

This clonotype turned up a few times. V gene TRBV24-1 combines with J gene TRBJ2-7; tentatively, D is TRBD1 (6 bases). Looked up from germline, CDR1 is KGHDR and CDR2 is SFDVKD. CDR3 length: 15 amino acids. Trimming left V 4 bases short and J 4 bases short, with 16 bases between. CDR3 DNA: TGTGCCACCAGTGACTCCGCCAGGGGTCGGTACGAGCAGTACTTC. This codes for CATSDSARGRYEQYF.

This clonotype was seen at least ten times. This chain joins TRBV5-1 and TRBJ2-7, with no clear D. The V gene lost 0 bases and the J gene lost 2 bases, with 6 bases spanning the gap. Germline V lookup: CDR1 SGHRS, CDR2 YFSETQ. CDR3 length: 13 amino acids. The CDR3 DNA follows: TGCGCCAGCAGCTTGGGCGGCACCTACGAGCAGTACTTC. Amino acid sequence: CASSLGGTYEQYF.

The rearrangement joins TRBV27 to TRBJ2-7; TRBD2 is a possible D gene (5 bases). V gave up 3 bases and J gave up 9 bases, with 12 bases separating them. The V gene's germline CDR1 is MNHEY and CDR2 SMNVEV (reference sequence). The CDR3 consists of 12 residues. The CDR3 loop is CASSFRGTPQYF. In DNA, the CDR3 is TGTGCCAGCAGTTTCCGGGGAACCCCGCAGTACTTC.

The CDR3 bases are TGTGCCAGTTGGGCGAGGAGTAGCAATCAGCCCCAGCATTTT. Its translation: CASWARSSNQPQHF. The V and J genes are TRBV6-5 and TRBJ1-5; the D is unclear. Per germline, CDR1 MNHEY and CDR2 SVGAGI. The CDR3 totals 14 residues. V was clipped by 9 bases and J by 0 bases, with 12 bases between them.

This chain links TRBV6-5 with TRBJ2-6; no clear D. Trimming left V 1 base short and J 0 bases short, with 10 bases between. The CDR3 consists of 17 residues. Germline CDR1 is MNHEY and CDR2 is SVGAGI. In DNA form, the CDR3 reads TGTGCCAGCAGTTACTTCCCCCGTTCCTCTGGGGCCAACGTCCTGACTTTC. It translates to CASSYFPRSSGANVLTF.

This clonotype was seen many times. The V and J genes are TRBV10-1 and TRBJ1-1; perhaps TRBD1 as D (5 bases). This CDR3 has 15 amino acids. The V gene lost 0 bases and the J gene lost 5 bases, with 13 bases spanning the gap. Germline CDR1 WNHNN, CDR2 SYGVQD (reference sequence). CDR3 amino acids: CASSESAGWWTEAFF. The CDR3 DNA reads TGCGCCAGCAGTGAGTCAGCAGGGTGGTGGACTGAAGCTTTCTTT.

This clonotype was counted many times. This chain joins TRBV18 and TRBJ1-5; no clear D gene. The length of the CDR3 is 13 residues. Germline V gene sequence: CDR1 KGHSH, CDR2 LQKENI. V lost 4 bases and J 6 bases, leaving 10 bases between the germline ends. CDR3 coding DNA: TGTGCCAGCTCACTTACCGTCCTTCAGCCCCAGCATTTT. Its protein is CASSLTVLQPQHF.

In its sample, this clonotype was seen many times. V usage is TRBV7-9 and J usage is TRBJ2-6; D not resolved. The germline V gene has CDR1 SEHNR and CDR2 FQNEAQ (reference sequence). Trimming removed 6 bases from V and 4 bases from J, with 10 bases in between. The CDR3 consists of 14 residues. CDR3 DNA sequence: TGTGCCAGCAGACCCCGCAGCGGGGCCAACGTCCTGACTTTC. Translating gives CASRPRSGANVLTF.

This clonotype was detected ten times or more. This chain links TRBV20-1 with TRBJ2-7; tentatively, D is TRBD2 (6 bases). V dropped 5 bases and J dropped 2 bases, with 19 bases sitting between them. The CDR3 is 15 residues long. Per germline, CDR1 DFQATT and CDR2 SNEGSKA (reference sequence). Here the CDR3 DNA reads TGCAGTGCTCCACCCTTGAAGCCGGGGGCCTACGAGCAGTACTTC. Amino acid sequence: CSAPPLKPGAYEQYF.

In its sample, this clonotype was seen a few times. The J gene is TRBJ2-7, the V gene TRBV10-3; 8 nucleotides match TRBD2. CDR1 is ENHRY and CDR2 is SYGVKD in the germline V gene. Germline trimming cut 3 bases from V and 0 bases from J; bases unmatched to any gene: 1. This CDR3 has 14 amino acids. The CDR3 DNA is TGTGCCATCAGTGAAAGCGGGAGCTCCTACGAGCAGTACTTC. Translated, it gives CAISESGSSYEQYF.

The chain employs TRBV7-9 and TRBJ2-2; no definite D call. V was cut by 2 bases and J by 4 bases, with 5 bases left in between. Germline CDR1 and CDR2: SEHNR and FQNEAQ (reference sequence). This CDR3 is 13 amino acids long. CDR3 in DNA: TGTGCCAGCAGCTTAATGACCACCGGGGAGCTGTTTTTT. Its protein product is CASSLMTTGELFF.

Many counts were recorded for this clonotype. The rearrangement links TRBV5-1 to TRBJ2-7; D remains ambiguous. Trimming left V 2 bases short and J 2 bases short, with 8 bases between. This CDR3 region has 13 residues. Germline lookup yields CDR1 SGHRS and CDR2 YFSETQ. The CDR3 here is CASSLGPTYEQYF. The CDR3, as DNA: TGCGCCAGCAGCTTAGGCCCCACCTACGAGCAGTACTTC.

This clonotype has only a few counts. The V and J genes are TRBV6-5 and TRBJ1-3; 7 nucleotides match TRBD1. This CDR3 region has 15 residues. V dropped 6 bases and J dropped 2; count of bases not matched to a gene: 7. Germline CDR1 and CDR2: MNHEY and SVGAGI. The CDR3 nucleotides read TGTGCCAGCAGCCGCGACAGGGCTCCTGGAAACACCATATATTTT. Its protein product is CASSRDRAPGNTIYF.

The sample holds a few counts of this clonotype. The genes are TRBV5-1 and TRBJ2-1; D is uncertain. The CDR3 length is 16 residues. CDR1 and CDR2 from the germline V gene are SGHRS and YFSETQ. With 2 bases removed from V and 2 bases from J, the gap between germline ends came to 14 bases. The CDR3 sequence: CASSLQNGVTYNEQFF. The CDR3 DNA reads as TGCGCCAGCAGCTTACAGAACGGAGTAACCTACAATGAGCAGTTCTTC.

This clonotype was observed many times. The CDR3 coding sequence is TGTGCCAGCAGCTTAGGACAGACGGTTGGTGGCAATCAGCCCCAGCATTTT. It translates to CASSLGQTVGGNQPQHF. This sequence joins TRBV11-2 and TRBJ1-5; TRBD1 might be the D (5 bases). V dropped 1 base and J dropped 2 bases, with 15 bases sitting between them. The germline V gene encodes CDR1 SGHAT and CDR2 FQNNGV. This CDR3 is 17 amino acids long. The full variable domain, rest sourced from reference TRBV11-2 and TRBJ1-5, is EAGVAQSPRYKIIEKRQSVAFWCNPISGHATLYWYQQILGQGPKLLIQFQNNGVVDDSQLPKDRFSAERLKGVDSTLKIQPAKLEDSAVYLCASSLGQTVGGNQPQHFGDGTRLSIL.

Many counts were recorded for this clonotype. The chain has TRBV18 and TRBJ2-7; unclear D gene. Germline V CDR1 and CDR2: KGHSH, LQKENI. The CDR3 covers 13 residues. Deletions cut 6 bases from V and 2 bases from J, with 11 bases between. CDR3 in amino acids: CASSPILTYEQYF. The CDR3, as DNA: TGTGCCAGCTCCCCGATTTTAACCTACGAGCAGTACTTC.

In its sample, this clonotype was seen many times. The V gene is TRBV24-1, the J gene TRBJ2-3; D is unclear. This CDR3 comprises 13 residues. Germline CDR1 KGHDR, CDR2 SFDVKD. Trimming shortened V by 5 bases and J by 0 bases, and 5 bases separated the two germline ends. CDR3 in DNA: TGTGCCACCAGTGTGGGGAGCACAGATACGCAGTATTTT. It specifies CATSVGSTDTQYF.

There are many counts of this clonotype. For the CDR3, the DNA is TGTGCCAGCAGCCCCACCCGAAACAGGGGCACTGAAGCTTTCTTT. Translating it yields CASSPTRNRGTEAFF. The chain recombines TRBV7-3 with TRBJ1-1; 7 bases line up with TRBD1. The V gene end was trimmed by 5 bases and the J gene end by 4 bases; junction bases not matched to a gene: 10. Germline V gene data show CDR1 as SGHTA and CDR2 as FQGTGA. The CDR3 extends over 15 amino acids. The variable domain in full, completed from reference TRBV7-3 and TRBJ1-1, reads GAGVSQTPSNKVTEKGKYVELRCDPISGHTALYWYRQSLGQGPEFLIYFQGTGAADDSGLPNDRFFAVRPEGSVSTLKIQRTERGDSAVYLCASSPTRNRGTEAFFGQGTRLTVV.

This chain uses TRBV3-1 with TRBJ2-1; 9 bases agree with TRBD2. The J segment lost 4 bases and the V segment lost 1 base, leaving 5 bases of the junction unmatched. CDR3 length: 16 amino acids. Germline loops: CDR1 LGHDT, CDR2 YNNKEL (reference sequence). CDR3 sequence (DNA): TGTGCCAGCAGCCAAGCGGCTAGCGGGGTTTACAATGAGCAGTTCTTC. This gives the protein CASSQAASGVYNEQFF.

This clonotype was found once. The rearrangement links TRBV28 to TRBJ2-7; perhaps TRBD2 as D (6 bases). V was shortened by 6 bases and J by 3 bases, with 12 bases between the two germline ends. Germline CDR1 is MDHEN and CDR2 is SYDVKM. There are 13 residues in the CDR3. The CDR3 coding sequence is TGTGCCAGCAGCCTCATGGAGGGCTACGAGCAGTACTTC. Protein sequence: CASSLMEGYEQYF.

V usage is TRBV7-3 and J usage is TRBJ2-4; 7 positions match TRBD1. The CDR3 covers 13 residues. Germline assignment: CDR1 SGHTA and CDR2 FQGTGA. V was clipped by 5 bases and J by 12 bases; unmatched bases: 10. CDR3 in DNA: TGTGCCAGCAGCACCTCTCCTACAGGGGATCAGTACTTC. It specifies CASSTSPTGDQYF.

This clonotype showed up many times. V usage is TRBV29-1 and J usage is TRBJ2-1; D remains ambiguous. This CDR3 is built from 11 residues. CDR1 SQVTM and CDR2 ANQGSEA come from the germline V gene. Trimming cost V 7 bases and J 9 bases, with 13 bases left between them. CDR3 nucleotides: TGCAGCGCAGTTAAAGGGTTTGAGCAGTTCTTC. Encoded protein: CSAVKGFEQFF.

At least ten counts were recorded for this clonotype. The chain employs TRBV4-2 and TRBJ2-7, with 14 positions matching TRBD2. V gave up 4 bases and J gave up 0 bases; unmatched junction bases: 8. Germline lookup yields CDR1 LGHNA and CDR2 YNFKEQ. This CDR3 is built from 18 residues. DNA of the CDR3: TGTGCCAGCAGCCCGGGACTAGCGGGAGCCCAGAGCTCCTACGAGCAGTACTTC. Protein: CASSPGLAGAQSSYEQYF.